Below, one TCR beta chain is given with its context. The record originates from a study of T cells in Graves' hyperthyroidism and ophthalmopathy. Hyperthyroidism of Graves' type that showed no ophthalmopathy progression within 18 months was stable. Hyperthyroidism was newly diagnosed in patients aged 18 to 65 (duration under 2 months). Any patient presenting with uncontrolled infection, other autoimmune disease, pregnancy or lactation was left out. The TCR beta CDR3 regions underwent amplification using RNA transcripts as the source. First-round RT-PCR of the TCR CDR3 relied on the HTBI primer set. From the multiplex PCR reads, TCRdb called clonotypes with MiXCR, one entry per CDR3 protein. Of a few hundred thousand distinct CDR3 sequences listed, 15% to 20% are singletons. The CDR3 extends over 15 amino acids. From germline, CDR1 is MGHDK and CDR2 SYGVNS. V lost 3 bases, J lost 4 bases, and 4 bases stayed unmatched.

The specimen was blood. The chain joins TRBV25-1 to TRBJ2-2, with TRBD2 matching over 8 bases. This TCR was recovered from a woman aged 45-65 years with Graves' hyperthyroidism. CDR3 protein: CASSDSGRSTGELFF. CDR3 DNA sequence: TGTGCCAGCAGTGACAGCGGGAGAAGCACCGGGGAGCTGTTTTTT.